This TCR beta chain derives from a study of human T cells and chemical hapten exposure. Study details: Upper inner arm skin measuring about 2 cm by about 2 cm received 2% DPC for sensitization. TCR yield per sample varied, mainly due to pooled library volumes.

In TCRdb, the RACE reads were re-called with MiXCR into one record per CDR3 protein. The table includes 180,000 or so distinct CDR3 sequences, under 25% detected once. Regarding time point: patch test 1, 2 weeks after DPC sensitization. Treatment in this sample: therapeutic diphenylcyclopropenone sensitization with weekly scalp DPC. Those who donated were patients with alopecia, 18 to 70 years of age, and suitable for DPC. Sequenced here: whole blood, sampled in connection with sensitization to the hapten diphenylcyclopropenone (DPC). The sequence derives from a woman aged 45-65 years with alopecia areata. Some clones in this sample may be carry-over from other donors' samples.

For the CDR3, the DNA is TGTGCCAGCAGTTTCGGGGCTAGACTGACTAACACTGAAGCTTTCTTT. Its protein product is CASSFGARLTNTEAFF. V is TRBV12-3 or TRBV12-4 and J is TRBJ1-1; tentative D call: TRBD1 (5 bases). V lost 3 bases and J lost 2, with 16 bases in between. The length of the CDR3 is 16 residues.